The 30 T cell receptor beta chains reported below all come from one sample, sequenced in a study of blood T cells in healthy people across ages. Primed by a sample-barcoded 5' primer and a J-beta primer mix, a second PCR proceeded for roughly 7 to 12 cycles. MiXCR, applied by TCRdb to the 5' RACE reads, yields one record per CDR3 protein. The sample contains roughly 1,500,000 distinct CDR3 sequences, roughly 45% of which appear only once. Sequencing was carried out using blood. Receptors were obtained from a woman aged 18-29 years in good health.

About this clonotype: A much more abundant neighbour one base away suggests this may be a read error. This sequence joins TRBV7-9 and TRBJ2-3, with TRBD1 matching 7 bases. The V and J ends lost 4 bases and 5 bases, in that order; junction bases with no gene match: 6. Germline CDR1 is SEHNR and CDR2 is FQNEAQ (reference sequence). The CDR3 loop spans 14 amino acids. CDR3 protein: CASSSEQGIDTQYF. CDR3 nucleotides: TGTGCCAGCAGCTCAGAACAGGGGATAGATACGCAGTATTTT.

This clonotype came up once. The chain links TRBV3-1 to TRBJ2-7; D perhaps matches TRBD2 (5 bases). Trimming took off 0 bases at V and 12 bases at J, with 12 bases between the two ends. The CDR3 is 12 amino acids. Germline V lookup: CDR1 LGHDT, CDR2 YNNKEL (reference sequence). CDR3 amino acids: CASSQEASLAYF. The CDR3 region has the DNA TGTGCCAGCAGCCAAGAGGCTAGCCTTGCGTACTTC.

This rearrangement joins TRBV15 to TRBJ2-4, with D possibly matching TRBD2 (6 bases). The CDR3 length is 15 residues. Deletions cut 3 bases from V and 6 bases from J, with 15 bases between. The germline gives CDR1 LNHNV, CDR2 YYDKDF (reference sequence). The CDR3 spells CATSRSRGPVNIQYF. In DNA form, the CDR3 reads TGTGCCACCAGCAGGTCGCGGGGTCCCGTAAACATTCAGTACTTC.

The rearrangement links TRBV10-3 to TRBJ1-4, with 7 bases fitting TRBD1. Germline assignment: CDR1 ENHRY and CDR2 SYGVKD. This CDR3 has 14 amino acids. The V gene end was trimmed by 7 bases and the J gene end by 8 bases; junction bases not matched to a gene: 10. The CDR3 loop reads CAITRTGRGEKLFF. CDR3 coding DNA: TGTGCCATCACCAGGACAGGCCGAGGGGAAAAACTGTTTTTT.

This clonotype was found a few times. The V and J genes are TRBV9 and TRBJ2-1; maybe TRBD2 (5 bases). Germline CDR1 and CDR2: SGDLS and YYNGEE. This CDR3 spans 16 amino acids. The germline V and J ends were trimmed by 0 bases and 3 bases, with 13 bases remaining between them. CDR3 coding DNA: TGTGCCAGCAGCGTAGAGGTTAGCGCCCTCTACAATGAGCAGTTCTTC. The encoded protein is CASSVEVSALYNEQFF. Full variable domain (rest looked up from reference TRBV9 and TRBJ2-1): DSGVTQTPKHLITATGQRVTLRCSPRSGDLSVYWYQQSLDQGLQFLIQYYNGEERAKGNILERFSAQQFPDLHSELNLSSLELGDSALYFCASSVEVSALYNEQFFGPGTRLTVL.

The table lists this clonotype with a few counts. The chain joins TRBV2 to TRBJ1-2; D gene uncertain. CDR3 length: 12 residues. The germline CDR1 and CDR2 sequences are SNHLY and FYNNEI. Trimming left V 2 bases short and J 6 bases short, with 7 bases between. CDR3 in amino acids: CASSELNDGYTF. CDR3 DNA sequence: TGTGCCAGCAGTGAACTAAATGATGGCTACACCTTC.

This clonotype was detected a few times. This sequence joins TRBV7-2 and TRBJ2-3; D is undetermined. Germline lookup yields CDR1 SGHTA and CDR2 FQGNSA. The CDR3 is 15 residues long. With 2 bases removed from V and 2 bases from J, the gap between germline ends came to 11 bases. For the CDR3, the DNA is TGTGCCAGCAGCTTATCCGGGCAACCCACAGATACGCAGTATTTT. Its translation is CASSLSGQPTDTQYF.

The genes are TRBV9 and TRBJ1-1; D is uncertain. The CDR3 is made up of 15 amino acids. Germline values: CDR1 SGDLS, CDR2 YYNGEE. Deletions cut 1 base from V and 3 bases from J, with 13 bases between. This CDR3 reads CASSVPKDGHTEAFF. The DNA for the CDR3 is TGTGCCAGCAGCGTACCAAAGGACGGACACACTGAAGCTTTCTTT.

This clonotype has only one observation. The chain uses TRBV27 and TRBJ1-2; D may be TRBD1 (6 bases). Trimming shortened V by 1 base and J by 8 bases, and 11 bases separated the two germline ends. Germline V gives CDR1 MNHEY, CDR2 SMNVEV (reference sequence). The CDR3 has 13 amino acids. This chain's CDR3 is CASSLYREQGYTF. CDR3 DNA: TGTGCCAGCAGTTTATACAGGGAGCAAGGCTACACCTTC.

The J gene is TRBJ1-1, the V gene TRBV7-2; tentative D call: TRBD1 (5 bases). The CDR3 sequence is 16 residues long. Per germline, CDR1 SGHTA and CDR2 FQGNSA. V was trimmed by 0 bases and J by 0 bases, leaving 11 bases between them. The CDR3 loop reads CASSLAFGHLNTEAFF. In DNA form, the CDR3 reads TGTGCCAGCAGCTTAGCATTTGGACACCTGAACACTGAAGCTTTCTTT.

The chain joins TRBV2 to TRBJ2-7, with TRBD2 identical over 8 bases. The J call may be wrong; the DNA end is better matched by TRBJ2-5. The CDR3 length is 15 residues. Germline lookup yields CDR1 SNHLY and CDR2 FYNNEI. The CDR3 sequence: CASMPQGLGGETQYF. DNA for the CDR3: TGTGCCAGCATGCCCCAGGGACTAGGCGGGGAGACCCAGTACTTC.

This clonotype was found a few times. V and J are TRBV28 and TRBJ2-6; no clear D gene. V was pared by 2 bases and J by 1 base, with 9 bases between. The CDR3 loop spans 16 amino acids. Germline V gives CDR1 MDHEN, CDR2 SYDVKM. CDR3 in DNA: TGTGCCAGCAGTTTACTGGAAAGTTCTGGGGCCAACGTCCTGACTTTC. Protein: CASSLLESSGANVLTF. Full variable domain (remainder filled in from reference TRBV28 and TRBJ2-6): DVKVTQSSRYLVKRTGEKVFLECVQDMDHENMFWYRQDPGLGLRLIYFSYDVKMKEKGDIPEGYSVSREKKERFSLILESASTNQTSMYLCASSLLESSGANVLTFGAGSRLTVL.

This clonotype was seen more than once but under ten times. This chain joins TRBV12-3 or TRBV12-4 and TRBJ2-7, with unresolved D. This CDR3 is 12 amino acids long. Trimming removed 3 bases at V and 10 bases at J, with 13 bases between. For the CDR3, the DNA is TGTGCCAGCAGTTTTGGCTTTAGACAACAGTACTTC. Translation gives CASSFGFRQQYF.

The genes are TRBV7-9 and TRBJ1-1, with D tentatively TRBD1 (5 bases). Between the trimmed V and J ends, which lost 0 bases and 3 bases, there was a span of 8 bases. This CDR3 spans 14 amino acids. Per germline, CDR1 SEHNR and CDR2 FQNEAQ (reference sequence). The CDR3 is CASSLAIRDTEAFF. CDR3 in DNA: TGTGCCAGCAGCTTAGCAATCAGGGACACTGAAGCTTTCTTT.

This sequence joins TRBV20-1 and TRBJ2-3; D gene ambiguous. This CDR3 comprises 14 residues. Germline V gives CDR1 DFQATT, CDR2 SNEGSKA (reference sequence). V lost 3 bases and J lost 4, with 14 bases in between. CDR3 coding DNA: TGCAGTGCTAGGGGTTTAGGCCCAGCAGATACGCAGTATTTT. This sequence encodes CSARGLGPADTQYF.

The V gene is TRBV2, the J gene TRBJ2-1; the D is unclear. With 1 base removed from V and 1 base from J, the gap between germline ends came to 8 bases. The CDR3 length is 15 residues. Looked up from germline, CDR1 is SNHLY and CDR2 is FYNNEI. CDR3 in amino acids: CASSEEVPSYNEQFF. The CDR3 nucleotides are TGTGCCAGCAGTGAAGAGGTCCCTTCCTACAATGAGCAGTTCTTC.

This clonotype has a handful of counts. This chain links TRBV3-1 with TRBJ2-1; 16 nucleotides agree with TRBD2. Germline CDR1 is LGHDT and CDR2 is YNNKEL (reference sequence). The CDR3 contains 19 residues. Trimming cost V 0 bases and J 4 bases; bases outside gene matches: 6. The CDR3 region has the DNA TGTGCCAGCAGCCAAGATGGGACTAGCGGGAGGGCCAGATACAATGAGCAGTTCTTC. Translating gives CASSQDGTSGRARYNEQFF.

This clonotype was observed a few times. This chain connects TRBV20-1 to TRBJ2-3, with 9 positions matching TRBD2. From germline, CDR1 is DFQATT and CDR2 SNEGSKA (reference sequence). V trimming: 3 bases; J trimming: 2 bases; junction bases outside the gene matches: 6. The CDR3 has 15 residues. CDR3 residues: CSASPAGGFTDTQYF. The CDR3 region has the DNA TGCAGTGCTAGCCCAGCGGGGGGTTTCACAGATACGCAGTATTTT.

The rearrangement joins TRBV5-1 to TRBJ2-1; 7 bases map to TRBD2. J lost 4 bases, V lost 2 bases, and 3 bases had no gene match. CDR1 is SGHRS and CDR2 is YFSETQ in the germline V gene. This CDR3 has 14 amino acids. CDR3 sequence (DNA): TGCGCCAGCAGCTTCGGGACTACTTACAATGAGCAGTTCTTC. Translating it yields CASSFGTTYNEQFF.

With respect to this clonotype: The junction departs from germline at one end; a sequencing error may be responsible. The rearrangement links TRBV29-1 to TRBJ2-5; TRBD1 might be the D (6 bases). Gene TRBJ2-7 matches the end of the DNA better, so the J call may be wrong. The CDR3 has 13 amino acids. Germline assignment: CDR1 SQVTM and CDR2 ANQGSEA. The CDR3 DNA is TGCGGCGTCGGACAGCGGAGCTCCTACGAGCAGTACTTC. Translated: CGVGQRSSYEQYF.

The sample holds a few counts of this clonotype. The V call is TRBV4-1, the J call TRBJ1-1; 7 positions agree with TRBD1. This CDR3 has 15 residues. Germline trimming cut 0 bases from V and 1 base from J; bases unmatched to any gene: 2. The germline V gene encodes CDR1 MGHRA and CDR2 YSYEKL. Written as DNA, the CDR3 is TGCGCCAGCAGCCAAGACACAGGGGAGAACACTGAAGCTTTCTTT. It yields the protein CASSQDTGENTEAFF.

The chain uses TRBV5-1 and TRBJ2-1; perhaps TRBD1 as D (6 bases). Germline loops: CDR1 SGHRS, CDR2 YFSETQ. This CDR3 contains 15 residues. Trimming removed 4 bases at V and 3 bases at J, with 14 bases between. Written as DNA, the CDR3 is TGCGCCAGCAGCGCACAGGGTTTAGGCTACAATGAGCAGTTCTTC. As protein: CASSAQGLGYNEQFF.

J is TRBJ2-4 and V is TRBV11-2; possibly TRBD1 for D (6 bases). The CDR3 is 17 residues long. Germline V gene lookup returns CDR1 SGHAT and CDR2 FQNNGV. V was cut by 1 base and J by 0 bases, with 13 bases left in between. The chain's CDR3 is CASSLVDRPVAKNIQYF. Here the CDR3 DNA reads TGTGCCAGCAGCTTAGTGGACAGACCCGTAGCCAAAAACATTCAGTACTTC.

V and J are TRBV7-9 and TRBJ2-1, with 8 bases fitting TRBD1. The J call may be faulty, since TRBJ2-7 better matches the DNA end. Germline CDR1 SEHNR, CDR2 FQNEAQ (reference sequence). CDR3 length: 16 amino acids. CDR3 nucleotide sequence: TGTGCCAGCAGCACAAAGACAGGGGTCTCCTACAATGAGCAGTACTTC. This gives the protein CASSTKTGVSYNEQYF.

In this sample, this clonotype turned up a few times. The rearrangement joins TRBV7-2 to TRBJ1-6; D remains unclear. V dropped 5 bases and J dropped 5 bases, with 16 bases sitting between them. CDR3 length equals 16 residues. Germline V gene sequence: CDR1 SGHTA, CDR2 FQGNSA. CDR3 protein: CASSPRVAWNNSPLHF. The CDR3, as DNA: TGTGCCAGCAGCCCCCGGGTCGCATGGAATAATTCACCCCTCCACTTT. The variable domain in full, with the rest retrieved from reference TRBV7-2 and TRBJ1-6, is GAGVSQSPSNKVTEKGKDVELRCDPISGHTALYWYRQSLGQGLEFLIYFQGNSAPDKSGLPSDRFSAERTGGSVSTLTIQRTQQEDSAVYLCASSPRVAWNNSPLHFGNGTRLTVT.

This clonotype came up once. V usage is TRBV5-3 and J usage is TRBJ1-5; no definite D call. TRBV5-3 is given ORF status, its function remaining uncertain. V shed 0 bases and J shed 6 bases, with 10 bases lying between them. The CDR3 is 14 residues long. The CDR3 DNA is TGTGCCAGAAGCTTGGGGCAGAGGTTTCAGCCCCAGCATTTT. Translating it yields CARSLGQRFQPQHF.

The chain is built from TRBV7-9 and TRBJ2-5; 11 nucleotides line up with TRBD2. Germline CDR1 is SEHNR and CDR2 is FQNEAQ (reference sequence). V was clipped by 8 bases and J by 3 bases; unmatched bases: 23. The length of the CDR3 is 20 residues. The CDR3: CASPNFNFPGTSGGEETQYF. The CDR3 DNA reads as TGTGCCAGCCCAAACTTTAACTTCCCCGGGACTAGCGGCGGGGAAGAGACCCAGTACTTC.

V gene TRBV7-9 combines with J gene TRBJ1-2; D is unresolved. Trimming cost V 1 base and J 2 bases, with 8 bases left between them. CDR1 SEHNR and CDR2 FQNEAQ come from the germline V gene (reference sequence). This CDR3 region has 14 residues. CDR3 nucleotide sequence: TGTGCCAGCAGCTTAGAGCAGTCGAACTATGGCTACACCTTC. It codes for CASSLEQSNYGYTF.

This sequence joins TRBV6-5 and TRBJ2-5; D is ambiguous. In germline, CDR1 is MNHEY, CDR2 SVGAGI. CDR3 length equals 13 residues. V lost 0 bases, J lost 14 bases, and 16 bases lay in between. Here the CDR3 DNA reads TGTGCCAGCAGTTACTCGATTCGTTACGAGCACTACTTC. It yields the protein CASSYSIRYEHYF.

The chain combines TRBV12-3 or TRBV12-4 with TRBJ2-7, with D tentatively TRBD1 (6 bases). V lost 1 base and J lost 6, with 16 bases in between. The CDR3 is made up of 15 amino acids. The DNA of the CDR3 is TGTGCCAGCAGTTTAGGGCTAGTGGGGGCGGTCGAGCAGTACTTC. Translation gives CASSLGLVGAVEQYF.